This TCR beta chain was sequenced for a study of blood T cell repertoires in COVID-19. In the study overall: The United States, Italy and Spain supplied acute and convalescent COVID-19 samples.

Repertoires were generated with immunoSEQ multiplex PCR, while TCRdb's copy carries only in-frame clones and drops some. The sample holds about 250,000 clones; 84% are singletons and the top ten take 4%. V lost 7 bases, J lost 2 bases, and 4 bases stayed unmatched. The germline gives CDR1 ENHRY, CDR2 SYGVKD. The CDR3 extends over 14 amino acids. V gene TRBV10-3 combines with J gene TRBJ1-3; 8 nucleotides line up with TRBD1. This receptor was identified in a man between 50 and 59 years old with acute or convalescent COVID-19. The specimen sequenced was peripheral blood. CDR3 nucleotides: TGTGCCATCACTCCGGACAGGGCTGGAAACACCATATATTTT. Amino acids: CAITPDRAGNTIYF.